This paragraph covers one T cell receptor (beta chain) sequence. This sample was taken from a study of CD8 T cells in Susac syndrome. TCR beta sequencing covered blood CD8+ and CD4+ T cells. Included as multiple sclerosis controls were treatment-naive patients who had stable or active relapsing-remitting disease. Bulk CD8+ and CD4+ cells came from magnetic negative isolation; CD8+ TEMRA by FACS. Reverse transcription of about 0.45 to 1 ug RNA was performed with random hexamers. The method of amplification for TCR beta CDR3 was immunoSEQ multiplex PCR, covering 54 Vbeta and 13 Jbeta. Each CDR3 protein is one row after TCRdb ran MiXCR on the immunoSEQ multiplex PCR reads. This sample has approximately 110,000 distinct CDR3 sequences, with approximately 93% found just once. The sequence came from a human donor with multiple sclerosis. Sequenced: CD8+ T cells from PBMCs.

The CDR3 sequence: CASSPLSRASNQPQHF. In DNA, the CDR3 is TGTGCCAGCAGCCCACTTTCCCGGGCCAGCAATCAGCCCCAGCATTTT. This chain joins TRBV7-8 and TRBJ1-5; no reliable D call. This CDR3 is built from 16 residues. Trimming took off 5 bases at V and 1 base at J, with 15 bases between the two ends. The germline gives CDR1 SGHVS, CDR2 FQNEAQ.